A single sample is the source of the 3 T cell receptor beta chains below, sequenced in a study of T cells in localized non-small cell lung cancer (dated by TCRdb to between 2020 and 2021). Library construction relied on the immunoSEQ multiplex PCR assay. Drawn from immuneACCESS, this table holds only the in-frame rearrangements with V and J called that TCRdb kept. Clones are partly lost; checked studies trace under half to an unresolved V gene and leave the rest unexplained. The sample table records some 66,000 clones; roughly four fifths of these occur just once. 13% of the sample rests with the top ten. The sample in question was peripheral blood, obtained before any cancer treatment. The receptors were gathered from a female donor of 60 years or more with stage I lung adenocarcinoma.

The rearrangement links TRBV12-5 to TRBJ2-7; D may be TRBD1 or TRBD2 (5 bases each). Per the germline V gene, CDR1 is LGHNT and CDR2 is FRNRAP. The length of the CDR3 is 13 residues. V lost 4 bases and J lost 0, with 7 bases in between. The CDR3 reads CASGWDGSYEQYF. The DNA for the CDR3 is TGTGCTAGTGGTTGGGACGGCTCCTACGAGCAGTACTTC.

The rearrangement uses TRBV7-8 and TRBJ1-2; 8 bases align to TRBD1. This CDR3 has 13 amino acids. Germline CDR1 and CDR2: SGHVS and FQNEAQ. With 5 bases clipped from V and 8 bases from J, the junction kept 7 bases outside the gene matches. Written as DNA, the CDR3 is TGTGCCAGCAGCCGCACAGGGGGATTAGGCTACACCTTC. Encoded protein: CASSRTGGLGYTF.

A single count supports this clone. The rearrangement uses TRBV19 and TRBJ2-2; perhaps TRBD2 as D (5 bases). This CDR3 is 16 amino acids long. The germline V gene encodes CDR1 LNHDA and CDR2 SQIVND (reference sequence). Trimming pared 2 bases from V and 0 bases from J, leaving 10 bases between. The CDR3, as DNA: TGTGCCAGTAGTATAAGCGGCAGAGCGAACACCGGGGAGCTGTTTTTT. This translates into CASSISGRANTGELFF.